This entry is about one TCR beta chain. This record belongs to a study of glioma-infiltrating T cells after dendritic cell vaccination. Clones were sequenced by immunoSEQ multiplex PCR, and TCRdb holds only the in-frame ones, with some missing. The sample carries nearly 85,000 clones, 70% to 90% recorded once. Germline CDR1 reads SNHLY; CDR2 reads FYNNEI. The CDR3 is 14 amino acids. Trimming removed 3 bases from V and 3 bases from J; junction bases left unmatched: 3. Sequencing used blood, obtained before dendritic cell vaccination. The sequence was obtained from a human donor with glioblastoma. The chain combines TRBV2 with TRBJ1-2, with 8 bases aligning to TRBD1. The DNA for the CDR3 is TGTGCCAGCAGTGAGCAGGGGGCGGACTATGGCTACACCTTC. It specifies CASSEQGADYGYTF.